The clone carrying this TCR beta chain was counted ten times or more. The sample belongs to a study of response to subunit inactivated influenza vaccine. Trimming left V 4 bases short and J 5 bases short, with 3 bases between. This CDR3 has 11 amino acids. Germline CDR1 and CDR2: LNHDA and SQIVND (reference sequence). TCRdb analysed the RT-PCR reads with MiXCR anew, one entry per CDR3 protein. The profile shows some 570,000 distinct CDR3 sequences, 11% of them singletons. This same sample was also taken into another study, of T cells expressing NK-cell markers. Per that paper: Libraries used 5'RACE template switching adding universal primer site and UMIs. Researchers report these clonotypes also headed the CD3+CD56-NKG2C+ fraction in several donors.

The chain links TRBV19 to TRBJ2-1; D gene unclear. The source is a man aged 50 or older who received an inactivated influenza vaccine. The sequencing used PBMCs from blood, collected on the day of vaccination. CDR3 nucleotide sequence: TGTGCCAGTAGTACCAACAATGAGCAGTTCTTC. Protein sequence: CASSTNNEQFF. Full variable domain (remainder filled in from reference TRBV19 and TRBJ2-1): DGGITQSPKYLFRKEGQNVTLSCEQNLNHDAMYWYRQDPGQGLRLIYYSQIVNDFQKGDIAEGYSVSREKKESFPLTVTSAQKNPTAFYLCASSTNNEQFFGPGTRLTVL.